This section outlines one T cell receptor beta chain sequence together with its context. The PCR made use of 60 Vbeta and 13 Jbeta primers. TCRdb's table, derived via immunoSEQ multiplex PCR, lists solely in-frame clones and lacks some. The data hold approximately 170,000 clones, with around 68% observed a single time. These data originate in a study of cytomegalovirus exposure and HLA in healthy donors. CDR3 length equals 18 residues. Deletions cut 5 bases from V and 1 base from J, with 23 bases between. Germline loops: CDR1 KGHSH, CDR2 LQKENI. The sequence was collected from a girl between 10 and 17 years old in good health and CMV-seronegative. The sample comprised PBMCs. The chain joins TRBV18 to TRBJ1-1, with D possibly matching TRBD1 (6 bases). CDR3 nucleotide sequence: TGTGCCAGCTCATCACAAACGCCCGGACAGTGGGAGAACACTGAAGCTTTCTTT. As protein: CASSSQTPGQWENTEAFF. The variable domain in full, completed from reference TRBV18 and TRBJ1-1, reads NAGVMQNPRHLVRRRGQEARLRCSPMKGHSHVYWYRQLPEEGLKFMVYLQKENIIDESGMPKERFSAEFPKEGPSILRIQQVVRGDSAAYFCASSSQTPGQWENTEAFFGQGTRLTVV.